This TCR beta chain came from a study of blood T cell repertoires in COVID-19. At the level of the study: From the United States, Italy and Spain came samples of acute and convalescent COVID-19. From T cells, B-cell-depleted T cells, or PBMCs came the material, which was cDNA or gDNA.

This clone showed up just a few times. As handled by the study authors: It was from reference gene primer amplification that nucleated cell counts were estimated. The repertoire was sequenced with immunoSEQ multiplex PCR; TCRdb's copy has only in-frame clones and lacks some. The V and J calls and clone size come from that table; D and trimming were worked out from the DNA. This sample has 250,000 to 300,000 clones, with roughly 84% found just once. This clonotype was obtained from a woman aged 18-35 years with acute or convalescent COVID-19. The sample taken for sequencing was peripheral blood.

The CDR3 coding sequence is TGTGCCAGTAGTATAGACCCGCGGACACAGAGCAATCAGCCCCAGCATTTT. Its protein is CASSIDPRTQSNQPQHF. The rearrangement joins TRBV19 to TRBJ1-5, with D possibly matching TRBD1 (5 bases). V lost 0 bases to trimming and J lost 1 base, with 13 bases between them. This CDR3 has 17 residues. The germline V gene encodes CDR1 LNHDA and CDR2 SQIVND (reference sequence).